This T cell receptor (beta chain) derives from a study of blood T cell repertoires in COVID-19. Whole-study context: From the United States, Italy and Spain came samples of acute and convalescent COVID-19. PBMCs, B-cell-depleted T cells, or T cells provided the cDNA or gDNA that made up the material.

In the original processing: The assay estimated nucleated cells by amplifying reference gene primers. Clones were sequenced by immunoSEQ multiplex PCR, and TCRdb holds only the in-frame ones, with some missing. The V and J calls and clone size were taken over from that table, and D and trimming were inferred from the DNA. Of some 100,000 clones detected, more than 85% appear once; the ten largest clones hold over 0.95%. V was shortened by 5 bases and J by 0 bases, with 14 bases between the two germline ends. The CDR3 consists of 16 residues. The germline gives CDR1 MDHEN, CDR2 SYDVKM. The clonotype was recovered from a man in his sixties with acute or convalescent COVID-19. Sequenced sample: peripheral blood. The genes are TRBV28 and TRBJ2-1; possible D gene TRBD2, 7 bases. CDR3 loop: CASSPGGGSSYNEQFF. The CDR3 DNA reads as TGTGCCAGCAGTCCCGGGGGCGGGAGCTCCTACAATGAGCAGTTCTTC.